What follows describes a single T cell receptor beta chain. As handled by the study authors: Quantification of nucleated cells was approximated via reference gene primer amplification. Profiled with immunoSEQ multiplex PCR; TCRdb holds only in-frame clones, not every one. The D gene and trimming were derived from the DNA, and the V and J assignments and clone size from that table. The sample has 200,000 to 250,000 clones, 70% to 90% seen once. This CDR3 has 16 amino acids. Trimming removed 1 base at V and 4 bases at J, with 20 bases between. Per germline, CDR1 SQVTM and CDR2 ANQGSEA. This record belongs to a study of blood T cell repertoires in COVID-19. Background on the study: The samples span acute and convalescent COVID-19 from the United States, Italy and Spain. Sources were T cells, B-cell-depleted T cells, or PBMCs; the material itself was cDNA or gDNA.

This receptor was obtained from a man older than 75 with acute or convalescent COVID-19. The sequenced material came from peripheral blood. V and J are TRBV29-1 and TRBJ2-7; the D gene is possibly TRBD2 (7 bases). CDR3 sequence: CSVEGGYRGRAYEQYF. CDR3 coding DNA: TGCAGCGTTGAAGGTGGCTATAGGGGGAGGGCTTACGAGCAGTACTTC.